A single sample is the source of the 10 T cell receptor beta chains below, sequenced in a study of control samples from healthy donors and cancer patients. Some clones are missing from TCRdb's copy, which holds only in-frame ones; the method was immunoSEQ multiplex PCR. Of about 250,000 clones listed, around 79% are singletons. The specimen was PBMCs. The receptors derive from a woman aged 55 to 70 with lung cancer.

This sequence joins TRBV7-7 and TRBJ2-3, with D hard to call. This CDR3 region has 15 residues. Looked up from germline, CDR1 is SSHAT and CDR2 is FNYEAQ (reference sequence). V lost 3 bases, J lost 0 bases, and 10 bases lay in between. CDR3 sequence reads: CASSFSATSTDTQYF. Here the CDR3 DNA reads TGTGCCAGCAGCTTCTCTGCTACCAGCACAGATACGCAGTATTTT.

This clone appeared a single time. This chain uses TRBV19 with TRBJ2-7, with 7 bases lining up with TRBD2. CDR1 is LNHDA, CDR2 SQIVND, per germline (reference sequence). This CDR3 has 15 residues. J was trimmed by 0 bases and V by 5 bases; bases with no gene match: 7. The CDR3 DNA follows: TGTGCCAGTAGTGCGCGGCGGGGGAGCTCCTACGAGCAGTACTTC. Its translation: CASSARRGSSYEQYF. The full variable domain, in which reference TRBV19 and TRBJ2-7 provide the parts outside the CDR3, is DGGITQSPKYLFRKEGQNVTLSCEQNLNHDAMYWYRQDPGQGLRLIYYSQIVNDFQKGDIAEGYSVSREKKESFPLTVTSAQKNPTAFYLCASSARRGSSYEQYFGPGTRLTVT.

CDR3 nucleotide sequence: TGTGCCAGCAGCTTGGAAGTGTATCGGGAGCAGTACTTC. Translated, it gives CASSLEVYREQYF. The chain joins TRBV5-4 to TRBJ2-7; unclear D gene. The CDR3 spans 13 residues. Germline CDR1 and CDR2: SGHNT and YYREEE (reference sequence). Trimming shortened V by 0 bases and J by 7 bases, and 11 bases separated the two germline ends.

Points on this clone: The identical CDR3 is also encoded by other nucleotide sequences in the sample. The V call is TRBV5-1, the J call TRBJ1-5, with D uncertain. In germline, CDR1 is SGHRS, CDR2 YFSETQ. This CDR3 spans 15 amino acids. Trimming cost V 4 bases and J 1 base, with 12 bases left between them. The DNA of the CDR3 is TGCGCCAGCAGCCCGGCCCCCTCGAGCAATCAGCCCCAGCATTTT. This translates into CASSPAPSSNQPQHF.

This clone turned up a few times. Other DNA sequences in the same sample also yield this CDR3. The CDR3 DNA is TGTGCCAGCAGCCCGGACAGTCACGAGCAGTACTTC. Its translation: CASSPDSHEQYF. The chain links TRBV7-9 to TRBJ2-7; tentatively, D is TRBD1 (6 bases). Germline V gene sequence: CDR1 SEHNR, CDR2 FQNEAQ (reference sequence). Trimming pared 5 bases from V and 5 bases from J, leaving 10 bases between. The CDR3 extends over 12 amino acids.

This clone has ten or more counts. The chain recombines TRBV5-1 with TRBJ2-2; D not resolved. This CDR3 region has 14 residues. The germline V and J ends were trimmed by 1 base and 7 bases, with 11 bases remaining between them. Germline CDR1 and CDR2: SGHRS and YFSETQ. CDR3 DNA sequence: TGCGCCAGCAGCTTGATGGGGATCAGCGGGGAGCTGTTTTTT. Encoded protein: CASSLMGISGELFF.

This rearrangement joins TRBV5-5 to TRBJ2-5, with a weak D call TRBD1 (5 bases). The germline gives CDR1 SGHKS, CDR2 YYEKEE (reference sequence). V lost 3 bases, J lost 4 bases, and 13 bases lay in between. The CDR3 runs 14 residues. CDR3 sequence reads: CASSSTGFLETQYF. In DNA form, the CDR3 reads TGTGCCAGCAGCTCAACAGGTTTTCTAGAGACCCAGTACTTC.

About this clone itself: The sample has other DNA sequences that encode this CDR3 too. V gene TRBV5-1 combines with J gene TRBJ1-1; D is unresolved. The V gene's germline CDR1 is SGHRS and CDR2 YFSETQ. This CDR3 has 14 amino acids. Trimming pared 0 bases from V and 2 bases from J, leaving 8 bases between. CDR3 coding DNA: TGCGCCAGCAGCTTGGCAAGCGCTAACACTGAAGCTTTCTTT. Its translation is CASSLASANTEAFF.

The sample holds a few counts of this clone. The rearrangement links TRBV5-5 to TRBJ2-2; TRBD1 or TRBD2 may be the D gene (5 bases each). The CDR3 is 13 amino acids. Trimming pared 7 bases from V and 6 bases from J, leaving 13 bases between. Germline V gene data show CDR1 as SGHKS and CDR2 as YYEKEE (reference sequence). The CDR3 region is CASGAGTAGELFF. The DNA for the CDR3 is TGTGCCAGCGGGGCAGGGACGGCCGGGGAGCTGTTTTTT.

The chain carries TRBV19 and TRBJ2-7, with TRBD1 as a possible D gene (6 bases). V lost 5 bases to trimming and J lost 2 bases, with 13 bases between them. CDR1 and CDR2 from the germline V gene are LNHDA and SQIVND (reference sequence). This CDR3 is built from 14 residues. The CDR3 DNA sequence: TGTGCCAGTAGTGAGACAGGCGACACCTACGAGCAGTACTTC. Amino acids: CASSETGDTYEQYF.